This T cell receptor beta chain was sequenced during a study of control samples from healthy donors and cancer patients. Per germline, CDR1 SGHDT and CDR2 YYEEEE. V was cut by 4 bases and J by 2 bases, with 22 bases left in between. This CDR3 spans 17 amino acids. Clones were read by immunoSEQ multiplex PCR, and TCRdb kept only the in-frame ones, dropping some. The data show 90,000 to 100,000 clones, 79% seen once. The chain uses TRBV5-6 and TRBJ2-7; perhaps TRBD2 as D (6 bases). The sequencing sample was made of blood. This receptor was obtained from a woman aged 25 to 39 in good health. This chain's CDR3 is CASSGRERARFTYEQYF. The DNA for the CDR3 is TGTGCCAGCAGCGGGCGGGAAAGGGCCCGATTTACCTACGAGCAGTACTTC. Variable domain in full (rest from reference TRBV5-6 and TRBJ2-7): DAGVTQSPTHLIKTRGQQVTLRCSPKSGHDTVSWYQQALGQGPQFIFQYYEEEERQRGNFPDRFSGHQFPNYSSELNVNALLLGDSALYLCASSGRERARFTYEQYFGPGTRLTVT.